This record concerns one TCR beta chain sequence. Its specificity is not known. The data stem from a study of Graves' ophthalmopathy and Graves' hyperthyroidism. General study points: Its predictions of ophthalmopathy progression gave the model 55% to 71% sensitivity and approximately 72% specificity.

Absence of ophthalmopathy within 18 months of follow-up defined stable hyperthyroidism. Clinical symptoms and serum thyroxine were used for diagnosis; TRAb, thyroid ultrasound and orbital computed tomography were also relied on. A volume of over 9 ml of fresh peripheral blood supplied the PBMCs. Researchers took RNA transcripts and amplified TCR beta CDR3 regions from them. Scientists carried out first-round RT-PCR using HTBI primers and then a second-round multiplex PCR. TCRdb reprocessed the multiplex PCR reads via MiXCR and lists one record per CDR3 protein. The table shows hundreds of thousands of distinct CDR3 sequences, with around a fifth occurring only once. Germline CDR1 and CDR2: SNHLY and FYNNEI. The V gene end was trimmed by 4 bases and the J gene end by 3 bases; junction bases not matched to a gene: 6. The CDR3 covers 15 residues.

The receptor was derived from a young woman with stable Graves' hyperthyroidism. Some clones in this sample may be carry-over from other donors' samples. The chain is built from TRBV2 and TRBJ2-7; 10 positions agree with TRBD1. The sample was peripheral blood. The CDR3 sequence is CASSGKGQGIYEQYF. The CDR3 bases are TGTGCCAGCAGTGGTAAGGGACAGGGGATCTACGAGCAGTACTTC.